This T cell receptor (beta chain) was identified in a study of a mutant IDH1 vaccine in newly diagnosed glioma. Overall study context: Vaccination began 4-6 weeks post radiotherapy alone, or with temozolomide cycles. Most had both radiotherapy and temozolomide beforehand; others had only one. Week 35 was assigned to visit V12, and week 47 was assigned to visit V13.

Generated by immunoSEQ multiplex PCR, the TCRdb table keeps only in-frame clones and is missing some. The data show around 54,000 clones, roughly four fifths seen once. As to this clone: Its target is unknown.

J was trimmed by 6 bases and V by 4 bases; bases with no gene match: 3. The germline gives CDR1 SGHRS, CDR2 YFSETQ. CDR3 length equals 14 residues. The time point here: week 47, end of study. Vaccinated patients received 300 ug of mutant IDH1 20-mer peptide per dose, with topical imiquimod. The sequence came from a woman between 50 and 59 years old with glioma. J is TRBJ2-1 and V is TRBV5-1; 11 bases match TRBD1. Specimen: PBMCs, collected from a glioma patient whose treatment included an IDH1 peptide vaccine. CDR3 nucleotide sequence: TGCGCCAGCAGCATCGGGACAGGGGGCAATGAGCAGTTCTTC. This gives the protein CASSIGTGGNEQFF.